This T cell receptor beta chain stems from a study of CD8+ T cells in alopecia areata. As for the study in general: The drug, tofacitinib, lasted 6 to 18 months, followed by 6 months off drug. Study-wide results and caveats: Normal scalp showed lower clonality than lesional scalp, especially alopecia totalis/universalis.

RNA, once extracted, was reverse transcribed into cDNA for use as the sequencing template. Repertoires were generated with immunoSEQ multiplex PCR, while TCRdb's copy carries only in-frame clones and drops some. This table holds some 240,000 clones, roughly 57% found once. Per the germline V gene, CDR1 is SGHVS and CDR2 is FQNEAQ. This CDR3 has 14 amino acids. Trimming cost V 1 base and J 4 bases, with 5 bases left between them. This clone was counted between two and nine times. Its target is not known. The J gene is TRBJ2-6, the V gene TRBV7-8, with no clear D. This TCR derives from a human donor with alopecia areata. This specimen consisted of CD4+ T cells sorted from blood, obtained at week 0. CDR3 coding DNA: TGTGCCAGCAGCTTAGGACCGGGGGCCAACGTCCTGACTTTC. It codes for CASSLGPGANVLTF.